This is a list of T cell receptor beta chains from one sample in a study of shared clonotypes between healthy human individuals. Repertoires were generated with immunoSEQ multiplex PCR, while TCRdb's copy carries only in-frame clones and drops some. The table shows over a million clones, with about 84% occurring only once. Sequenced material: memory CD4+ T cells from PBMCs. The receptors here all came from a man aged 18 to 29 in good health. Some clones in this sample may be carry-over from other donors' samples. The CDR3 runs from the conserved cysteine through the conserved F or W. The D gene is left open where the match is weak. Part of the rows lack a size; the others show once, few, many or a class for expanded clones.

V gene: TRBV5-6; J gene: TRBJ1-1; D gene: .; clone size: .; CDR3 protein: CASSSAGNSNTEAFF; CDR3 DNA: TGTGCCAGCAGCTCAGCGGGCAACTCGAACACTGAAGCTTTCTTT
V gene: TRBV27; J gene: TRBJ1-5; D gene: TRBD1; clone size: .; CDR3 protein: CASSSTQGAWGNQPQHF; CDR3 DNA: TGTGCCAGCAGTTCCACACAGGGGGCGTGGGGGAATCAGCCCCAGCATTTT
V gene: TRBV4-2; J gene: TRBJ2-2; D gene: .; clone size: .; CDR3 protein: CASSQNLGKTGELFF; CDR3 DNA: TGTGCCAGCAGCCAGAACTTAGGAAAAACCGGGGAGCTGTTTTTT
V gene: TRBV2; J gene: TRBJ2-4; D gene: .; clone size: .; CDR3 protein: CASSDRQGGNIQYF; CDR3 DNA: TGTGCCAGCAGTGATCGACAGGGAGGAAACATTCAGTACTTC
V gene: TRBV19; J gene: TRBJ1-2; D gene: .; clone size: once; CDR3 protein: CASSIARTVYGYTF; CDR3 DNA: TGTGCCAGTAGTATAGCAAGGACAGTCTATGGCTACACCTTC
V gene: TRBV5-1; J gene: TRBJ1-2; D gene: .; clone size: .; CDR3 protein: CASSYKDYGYTF; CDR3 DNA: TGCGCCAGCAGCTACAAAGACTATGGCTACACCTTC
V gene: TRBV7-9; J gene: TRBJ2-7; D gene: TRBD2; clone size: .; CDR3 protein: CASSPGGGLAGGSYEQYF; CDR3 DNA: TGTGCCAGCAGCCCAGGAGGGGGACTAGCGGGAGGGTCCTACGAGCAGTACTTC
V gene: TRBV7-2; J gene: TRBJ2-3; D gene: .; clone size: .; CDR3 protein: CASSPQGDTQYF; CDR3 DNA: TGTGCCAGCAGCCCTCAGGGAGATACGCAGTATTTT
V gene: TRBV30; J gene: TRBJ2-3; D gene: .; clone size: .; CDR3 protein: CAWSRRVPRRTQYF; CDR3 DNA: TGTGCCTGGAGCCGCCGGGTCCCTCGCCGGACGCAGTATTTT
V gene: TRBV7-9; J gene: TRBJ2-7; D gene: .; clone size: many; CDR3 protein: CASSLSIYEQYF; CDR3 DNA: TGTGCCAGCAGCTTATCGATCTACGAGCAGTACTTC
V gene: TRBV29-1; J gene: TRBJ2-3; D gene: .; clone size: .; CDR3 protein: CSVDPSTDTQYF; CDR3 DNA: TGCAGCGTTGACCCGTCCACAGATACGCAGTATTTT
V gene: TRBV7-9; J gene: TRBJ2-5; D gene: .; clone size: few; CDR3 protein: CASSSIRDTGRETQYF; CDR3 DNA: TGTGCCAGCAGTTCGATCCGGGACACCGGGCGGGAGACCCAGTACTTC
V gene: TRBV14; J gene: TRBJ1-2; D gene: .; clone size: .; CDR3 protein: CASSQNSRGSNYGYTF; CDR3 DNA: TGTGCCAGCAGCCAAAACAGCAGGGGATCTAACTATGGCTACACCTTC
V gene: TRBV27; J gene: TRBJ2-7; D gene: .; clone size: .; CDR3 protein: CASSLREGYEQYF; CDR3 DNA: TGTGCCAGCAGTTTACGTGAGGGATACGAGCAGTACTTC
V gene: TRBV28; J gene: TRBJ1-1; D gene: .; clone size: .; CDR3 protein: CASRPASGGREAFF; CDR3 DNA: TGTGCCAGTCGGCCGGCCTCGGGGGGTAGGGAAGCTTTCTTT
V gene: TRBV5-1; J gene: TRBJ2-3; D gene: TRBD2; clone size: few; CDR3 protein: CASGTSEKDTQYF; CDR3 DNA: TGCGCCAGCGGGACTAGCGAGAAAGATACGCAGTATTTT
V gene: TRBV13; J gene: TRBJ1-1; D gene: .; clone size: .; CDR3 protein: CASSLYQGLNTEAFF; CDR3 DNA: TGTGCCAGCAGCCTCTATCAGGGTTTGAACACTGAAGCTTTCTTT
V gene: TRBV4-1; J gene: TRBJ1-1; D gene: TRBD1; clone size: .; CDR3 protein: CASSQDSPGQGLNTEAFF; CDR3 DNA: TGCGCCAGCAGCCAAGATAGTCCGGGACAGGGGTTAAACACTGAAGCTTTCTTT
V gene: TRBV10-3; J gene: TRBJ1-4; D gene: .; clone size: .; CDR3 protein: CAISESRGPATNEKLFF; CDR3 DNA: TGTGCCATCAGTGAGTCTCGCGGCCCGGCAACTAATGAAAAACTGTTTTTT
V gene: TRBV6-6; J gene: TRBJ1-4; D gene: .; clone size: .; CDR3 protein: CASSYSRLGEKLFF; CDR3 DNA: TGTGCCAGCAGTTACTCGAGACTCGGGGAAAAACTGTTTTTT
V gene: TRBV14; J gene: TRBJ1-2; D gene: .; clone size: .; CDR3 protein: CASSQDPGRGGYTF; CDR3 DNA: TGTGCCAGCAGCCAAGATCCAGGGCGAGGTGGCTACACCTTC
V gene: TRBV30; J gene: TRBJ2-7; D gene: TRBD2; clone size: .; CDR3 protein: CAWSSGIPYEQYF; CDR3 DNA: TGTGCCTGGAGTAGCGGGATCCCCTACGAGCAGTACTTC
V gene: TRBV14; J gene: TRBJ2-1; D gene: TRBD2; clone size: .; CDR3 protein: CASSQLRAGSSYNEQFF; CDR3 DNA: TGTGCCAGCAGCCAACTCCGAGCGGGGAGCTCCTACAATGAGCAGTTCTTC
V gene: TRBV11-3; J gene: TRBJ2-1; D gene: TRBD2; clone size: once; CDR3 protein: CASSAPSSGRAPYNEQFF; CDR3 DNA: TGTGCCAGCAGCGCCCCCTCTAGCGGGAGGGCCCCCTACAATGAGCAGTTCTTC
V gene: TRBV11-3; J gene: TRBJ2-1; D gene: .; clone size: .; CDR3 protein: CASSPNSLNEQFF; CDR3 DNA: TGTGCCAGCAGCCCCAACTCCTTAAATGAGCAGTTCTTC
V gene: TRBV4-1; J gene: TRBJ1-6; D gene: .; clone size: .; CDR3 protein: CASSQDSNSPLHF; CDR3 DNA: TGCGCCAGCAGCCAAGATTCGAATTCACCCCTCCACTTT
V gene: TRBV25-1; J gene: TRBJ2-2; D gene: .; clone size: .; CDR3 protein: CASIIGTGELFF; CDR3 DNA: TGTGCCAGCATTATTGGCACCGGGGAGCTGTTTTTT
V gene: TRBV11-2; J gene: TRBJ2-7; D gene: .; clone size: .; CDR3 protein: CASRTYREGTSYEQYF; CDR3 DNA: TGTGCCAGCAGGACATACAGGGAGGGGACCTCCTACGAGCAGTACTTC
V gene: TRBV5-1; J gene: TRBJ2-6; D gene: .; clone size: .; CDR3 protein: CASSLVGVGNSGANVLTF; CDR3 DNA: TGCGCCAGCAGCTTGGTTGGTGTGGGGAACTCTGGGGCCAACGTCCTGACTTTC
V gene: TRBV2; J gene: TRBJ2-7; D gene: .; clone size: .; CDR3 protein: CASSARDIAVEQYF; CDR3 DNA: TGTGCCAGCAGTGCCCGGGACATCGCCGTCGAGCAGTACTTC
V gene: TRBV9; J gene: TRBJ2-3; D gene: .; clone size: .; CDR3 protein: CASSARSAPIDTQYF; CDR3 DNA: TGTGCCAGCAGCGCGCGTTCCGCCCCGATAGATACGCAGTATTTT
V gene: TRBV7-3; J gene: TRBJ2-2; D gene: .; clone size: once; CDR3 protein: CASSFIANTGELFF; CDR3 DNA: TGTGCCAGCAGCTTTATTGCGAACACCGGGGAGCTGTTTTTT